This TCR beta chain emerged from a study of cytomegalovirus exposure and HLA in healthy donors. Study-wide findings and caveats: Some V segments, TRBV6-2 and TRBV6-3 among them, were indistinguishable and were therefore excluded. The authors later found most CMV-associated TCR beta chains appeared HLA-restricted. Cytomegalovirus-associated status was assigned to some 160 TCR beta chains. In a later analysis, a genetic analysis reported fewer productive-TCR N-insertions in an Asian-associated ancestry cluster than the cohort average.

The PCR contained 60 Vbeta and 13 Jbeta primers. Repertoires were generated with immunoSEQ multiplex PCR, while TCRdb's copy carries only in-frame clones and drops some. The sample records about 160,000 clones, 81% being singletons. The germline gives CDR1 DFQATT, CDR2 SNEGSKA (reference sequence). The CDR3 runs 10 residues. V was trimmed by 7 bases and J by 4 bases, leaving 7 bases between them. This clone was seen a single time. As yet, its antigen is unknown. The sample comprised PBMCs. The rearrangement uses TRBV20-1 and TRBJ2-5; D is unresolved. This TCR derives from a woman aged 18 to 35 in good health and CMV-seronegative. CDR3 in DNA: TGCAGTGTTCTGGCAGAGACCCAGTACTTC. As protein: CSVLAETQYF.